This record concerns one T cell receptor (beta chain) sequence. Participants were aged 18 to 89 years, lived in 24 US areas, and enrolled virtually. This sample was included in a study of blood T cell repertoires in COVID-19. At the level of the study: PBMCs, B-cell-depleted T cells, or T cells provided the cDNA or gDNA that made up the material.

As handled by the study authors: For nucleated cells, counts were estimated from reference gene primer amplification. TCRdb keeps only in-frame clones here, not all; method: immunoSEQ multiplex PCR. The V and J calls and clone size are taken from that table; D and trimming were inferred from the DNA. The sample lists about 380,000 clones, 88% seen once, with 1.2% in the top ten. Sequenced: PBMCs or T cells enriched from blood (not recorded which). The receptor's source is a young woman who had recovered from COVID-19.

This CDR3 reads CAWSPDGGRDEQYF. In nucleotides, the CDR3 is TGTGCCTGGAGCCCAGACGGAGGGCGGGACGAGCAGTACTTC. The gene calls are TRBV30 and TRBJ2-7; tentatively, D is TRBD2 (6 bases). The CDR3 consists of 14 residues. Germline loops: CDR1 GTSNPN, CDR2 SVGIG (reference sequence). With 3 bases removed from V and 5 bases from J, the gap between germline ends came to 17 bases.